Below are 20 T cell receptor beta chains sequenced from a single sample in a study of blood T cell repertoires in COVID-19. Profiling relied on immunoSEQ multiplex PCR, and the TCRdb table lists in-frame clones only, not all of them. The data hold roughly 190,000 clones, with about 85% observed a single time. The sequenced material came from peripheral blood. These receptors came from a woman between 65 and 79 years old with COVID-19, enrolled during active disease.

The chain uses TRBV2 and TRBJ2-5; 11 bases align to TRBD1. J lost 2 bases, V lost 5 bases, and 1 base had no gene match. The CDR3 is 14 residues long. Germline V lookup: CDR1 SNHLY, CDR2 FYNNEI. As DNA, the CDR3 is TGTGCCAGCAGTCGGGACAGGGGGCAAGAGACCCAGTACTTC. It yields the protein CASSRDRGQETQYF.

The gene calls are TRBV28 and TRBJ1-1, with D possibly TRBD1 on 6 matching bases. V was shortened by 2 bases and J by 11 bases, with 18 bases between the two germline ends. The germline V gene has CDR1 MDHEN and CDR2 SYDVKM. This CDR3 has 14 amino acids. This CDR3 reads CASSLVGQQGSAFF. The DNA for the CDR3 is TGTGCCAGCAGTTTAGTGGGTCAACAGGGTTCGGCTTTCTTT.

The chain uses TRBV15 and TRBJ1-1, with no clear D. Trimming took off 0 bases at V and 2 bases at J, with 10 bases between the two ends. Germline V lookup: CDR1 LNHNV, CDR2 YYDKDF (reference sequence). The CDR3 totals 15 residues. The DNA for the CDR3 is TGTGCCACCAGCAGAGATCCTACCTATAACACTGAAGCTTTCTTT. It translates to CATSRDPTYNTEAFF. The full variable domain, completed using reference TRBV15 and TRBJ1-1, is DAMVIQNPRYQVTQFGKPVTLSCSQTLNHNVMYWYQQKSSQAPKLLFHYYDKDFNNEADTPDNFQSRRPNTSFCFLDIRSPGLGDTAMYLCATSRDPTYNTEAFFGQGTRLTVV.

This chain connects TRBV30 to TRBJ1-5; 7 bases are a match to TRBD1. The CDR3 extends over 13 amino acids. CDR1 and CDR2 (germline): GTSNPN, SVGIG (reference sequence). Trimming at V came to 4 bases and at J to 5 bases, leaving 5 bases not matched to a gene. This chain's CDR3 is CAWKRTGDQPQHF. The CDR3 DNA follows: TGTGCCTGGAAGAGGACAGGAGATCAGCCCCAGCATTTT.

This clone was counted once. V is TRBV2 and J is TRBJ2-2; 11 bases align to TRBD2. Germline V gene lookup returns CDR1 SNHLY and CDR2 FYNNEI. Trimming removed 6 bases from V and 1 base from J; junction bases left unmatched: 1. The CDR3 runs 15 residues. CDR3 residues: CASRTSGGNTGELFF. CDR3 DNA: TGTGCCAGCAGAACTAGCGGGGGGAACACCGGGGAGCTGTTTTTT.

V gene TRBV27 combines with J gene TRBJ1-3; the D is unclear. This CDR3 region has 13 residues. The germline CDR1 and CDR2 sequences are MNHEY and SMNVEV (reference sequence). V lost 8 bases and J lost 3, with 11 bases in between. CDR3 residues: CASQRLSGNTIYF. The DNA of the CDR3 is TGTGCCAGCCAGAGGCTCAGTGGAAACACCATATATTTT.

The CDR3 sequence is CASSFADTQYF. DNA of the CDR3: TGTGCCAGCAGCTTTGCGGATACGCAGTATTTT. The chain carries TRBV5-4 and TRBJ2-3; unclear D gene. This CDR3 has 11 amino acids. Trimming took off 2 bases at V and 6 bases at J, with 4 bases between the two ends. Per the germline V gene, CDR1 is SGHNT and CDR2 is YYREEE (reference sequence).

The chain has TRBV27 and TRBJ2-3; TRBD2 matches 9 bases. The CDR3 runs to 15 residues. Trimming cost V 3 bases and J 4 bases; bases outside gene matches: 5. Looked up from germline, CDR1 is MNHEY and CDR2 is SMNVEV (reference sequence). In DNA form, the CDR3 reads TGTGCCAGCAGTTTCCAGCGGGGGGTGTCAGATACGCAGTATTTT. This translates into CASSFQRGVSDTQYF.

This clone appeared a single time. V gene TRBV6-5 combines with J gene TRBJ1-1; 8 bases fit TRBD1. Trimming at V came to 5 bases and at J to 3 bases, leaving 2 bases not matched to a gene. In germline, CDR1 is MNHEY, CDR2 SVGAGI. The CDR3 totals 13 residues. CDR3 DNA sequence: TGTGCCAGCAGTACAGGGGGTTACACTGAAGCTTTCTTT. It encodes CASSTGGYTEAFF.

V and J are TRBV7-8 and TRBJ1-2; 7 bases are a match to TRBD1. This CDR3 has 14 residues. Germline CDR1 is SGHVS and CDR2 is FQNEAQ. V shed 4 bases, J shed 9 bases, and the junction held 11 bases outside the gene matches. In DNA form, the CDR3 reads TGTGCCAGCAGCTCAGGGGGGTCCGCAAAAAGCTACACCTTC. Its protein product is CASSSGGSAKSYTF.

The rearrangement joins TRBV6-2 or TRBV6-3 to TRBJ2-3; D may be TRBD1 (6 bases). The germline V and J ends were trimmed by 4 bases and 3 bases, with 14 bases remaining between them. CDR3 length: 15 amino acids. CDR1 is MNHEY, CDR2 SVGEGT, per germline. CDR3 nucleotides: TGTGCCAGCAGTTTTTATGGGGGCGTGACAGATACGCAGTATTTT. Translated, it gives CASSFYGGVTDTQYF.

V usage is TRBV27 and J usage is TRBJ1-6, with no clear D. From germline, CDR1 is MNHEY and CDR2 SMNVEV (reference sequence). The CDR3 contains 18 residues. The V gene lost 3 bases and the J gene lost 1 base, with 16 bases spanning the gap. CDR3 amino acids: CASSFLGTPKSYNSPLHF. Here the CDR3 DNA reads TGTGCCAGCAGTTTCCTAGGTACTCCGAAGTCCTATAATTCACCCCTCCACTTT.

The chain couples TRBV3-1 (or the pseudogene TRBV3-2) to TRBJ2-5; a weak D match, TRBD1 (6 bases). Germline V gene data show CDR1 as LGHDT and CDR2 as YNNKEL (reference sequence). V was pared by 0 bases and J by 2 bases, with 13 bases between. The CDR3 is made up of 16 amino acids. CDR3 sequence reads: CASSQDPTGIQETQYF. CDR3 in DNA: TGTGCCAGCAGCCAAGATCCGACAGGAATTCAAGAGACCCAGTACTTC.

This clone was seen a handful of times. The chain uses TRBV5-4 and TRBJ1-3, with unresolved D. Germline lookup yields CDR1 SGHNT and CDR2 YYREEE (reference sequence). V shed 1 base and J shed 4 bases, with 6 bases lying between them. The CDR3 runs 13 residues. The CDR3 bases are TGTGCCAGCAGCTTGACGGGGGGAAACACCATATATTTT. This encodes CASSLTGGNTIYF.

The rearrangement uses TRBV5-1 and TRBJ2-3, with D possibly matching TRBD1 (5 bases). CDR1 SGHRS and CDR2 YFSETQ come from the germline V gene. This CDR3 region has 15 residues. V was cut by 1 base and J by 2 bases, with 11 bases left in between. The CDR3 bases are TGCGCCAGCAGCTTGTTTGCAGGGAACACAGATACGCAGTATTTT. This encodes CASSLFAGNTDTQYF. Complete variable domain (other parts from reference TRBV5-1 and TRBJ2-3): KAGVTQTPRYLIKTRGQQVTLSCSPISGHRSVSWYQQTPGQGLQFLFEYFSETQRNKGNFPGRFSGRQFSNSRSEMNVSTLELGDSALYLCASSLFAGNTDTQYFGPGTRLTVL.

This sequence joins TRBV6-5 and TRBJ1-1; TRBD1 matches at 8 bases. CDR1 is MNHEY and CDR2 is SVGAGI in the germline V gene. The CDR3 consists of 13 residues. Trimming removed 6 bases from V and 6 bases from J; junction bases left unmatched: 6. CDR3: CASSRQGPAEAFF. The CDR3, as DNA: TGTGCCAGCAGCCGACAGGGGCCGGCTGAAGCTTTCTTT.

The chain combines TRBV28 with TRBJ2-6; TRBD1 aligns across 8 bases. Looked up from germline, CDR1 is MDHEN and CDR2 is SYDVKM. V lost 7 bases and J lost 2; bases outside the gene matches: 7. The CDR3 extends over 16 amino acids. CDR3 amino acids: CASTPDRVTGANVLTF. CDR3 DNA sequence: TGTGCCAGCACCCCGGACAGGGTAACTGGGGCCAACGTCCTGACTTTC.

This rearrangement joins TRBV7-2 to TRBJ2-3, with D tentatively TRBD2 (6 bases). This CDR3 comprises 13 residues. Germline V lookup: CDR1 SGHTA, CDR2 FQGNSA. The V and J ends lost 3 bases and 6 bases respectively, with 10 bases between them. CDR3 sequence: CASSFAGRDTQYF. As DNA, the CDR3 is TGTGCCAGCAGCTTCGCAGGGAGGGATACGCAGTATTTT.

This clone came up once. The V gene is TRBV5-1, the J gene TRBJ2-1, with D possibly matching TRBD2 (6 bases). Germline V gene data show CDR1 as SGHRS and CDR2 as YFSETQ. CDR3 length: 16 residues. V lost 4 bases and J lost 6, with 20 bases in between. This chain's CDR3 is CASSPGLFLFRNEQFF. The CDR3 DNA sequence: TGCGCCAGCAGCCCTGGACTATTTTTATTCCGCAATGAGCAGTTCTTC.

This chain joins TRBV19 and TRBJ1-2; 7 nucleotides match TRBD1. The CDR3 consists of 16 residues. The germline CDR1 and CDR2 sequences are LNHDA and SQIVND (reference sequence). Germline trimming cut 5 bases from V and 4 bases from J; bases unmatched to any gene: 13. The CDR3 region has the DNA TGTGCCAGTAGTTACCAAAATTCGGGACAGAGCTATGGCTACACCTTC. It codes for CASSYQNSGQSYGYTF. Supplemented by reference TRBV19 and TRBJ1-2, the full variable domain reads DGGITQSPKYLFRKEGQNVTLSCEQNLNHDAMYWYRQDPGQGLRLIYYSQIVNDFQKGDIAEGYSVSREKKESFPLTVTSAQKNPTAFYLCASSYQNSGQSYGYTFGSGTRLTVV.